Listed below are T cell receptor beta chains from one sample, sequenced in a study of blood T cells in healthy people across ages. MiXCR, applied by TCRdb to the 5' RACE reads, yields one record per CDR3 protein. The table records about 770,000 distinct CDR3 sequences, around two fifths of them present only once. Sequencing input: blood. These receptors came from a man in his sixties in good health. The CDR3 runs from the conserved cysteine through the conserved F or W. A D gene is named only where the DNA matches it firmly. Clone sizes are given selectively: once, few, many, or a class where the clone is expanded.

CDR3aa: CASSLRWGVYNEQFF; CDR3nt: TGTGCCAGCAGTTTAAGGTGGGGGGTATACAATGAGCAGTTCTTC; abundance: .; len: 15; d_gene: .; v_gene: TRBV27; j_gene: TRBJ2-1
CDR3aa: CASSLEPYNEQFF; CDR3nt: TGCGCCAGCAGCTTGGAGCCGTACAATGAGCAGTTCTTC; abundance: .; len: 13; d_gene: .; v_gene: TRBV5-1; j_gene: TRBJ2-1
CDR3aa: CSAPSRGSGDARRQYF; CDR3nt: TGCAGTGCTCCCTCGAGGGGTAGCGGGGACGCCCGTAGGCAGTATTTT; abundance: .; len: 16; d_gene: TRBD2; v_gene: TRBV20-1; j_gene: TRBJ2-3
CDR3aa: CASTEGTDGNTIYF; CDR3nt: TGTGCCAGCACCGAGGGGACAGATGGAAACACCATATATTTT; abundance: once; len: 14; d_gene: TRBD1; v_gene: TRBV6-1; j_gene: TRBJ1-3
CDR3aa: CASSRTDYTEAFF; CDR3nt: TGTGCCAGCAGTAGAACAGACTACACTGAAGCTTTCTTT; abundance: .; len: 13; d_gene: .; v_gene: TRBV6-5; j_gene: TRBJ1-1
CDR3aa: CASSEAGRTPETQYF; CDR3nt: TGCGCCAGCAGTGAGGCCGGACGCACCCCAGAGACCCAGTACTTC; abundance: .; len: 15; d_gene: .; v_gene: TRBV10-1; j_gene: TRBJ2-5
CDR3aa: CASRKGAGDSYEQYF; CDR3nt: TGCGCCAGCAGGAAGGGGGCAGGGGACTCCTACGAGCAGTACTTC; abundance: .; len: 15; d_gene: TRBD1; v_gene: TRBV5-1; j_gene: TRBJ2-7
CDR3aa: CASSTRTSKDTQYF; CDR3nt: TGTGCCAGCAGCACCCGGACTAGCAAAGATACGCAGTATTTT; abundance: .; len: 14; d_gene: TRBD2; v_gene: TRBV7-2; j_gene: TRBJ2-3
CDR3aa: CASSYSSELAGGKTQYF; CDR3nt: TGTGCCAGCAGTTACTCGAGCGAATTAGCGGGGGGGAAGACCCAGTACTTC; abundance: few; len: 17; d_gene: TRBD2; v_gene: TRBV6-6; j_gene: TRBJ2-5
CDR3aa: CSARGLGGNTQYF; CDR3nt: TGCAGTGCTAGAGGGCTAGGTGGGAATACGCAGTATTTT; abundance: .; len: 13; d_gene: .; v_gene: TRBV20-1; j_gene: TRBJ2-3
CDR3aa: CASSEAIKGLGEAFF; CDR3nt: TGTGCCAGCAGTGAAGCTATTAAGGGGTTGGGTGAAGCTTTCTTT; abundance: .; len: 15; d_gene: .; v_gene: TRBV6-1; j_gene: TRBJ1-1
CDR3aa: CASSSGLAGGIAQYF; CDR3nt: TGTGCCAGCAGTTCGGGACTAGCGGGGGGGATTGCGCAGTATTTT; abundance: few; len: 15; d_gene: TRBD2; v_gene: TRBV12-3/TRBV12-4; j_gene: TRBJ2-3
CDR3aa: CATSDSSGGPQFF; CDR3nt: TGTGCCACCAGTGATTCTAGCGGGGGCCCACAGTTCTTC; abundance: .; len: 13; d_gene: TRBD2; v_gene: TRBV24-1; j_gene: TRBJ2-1
CDR3aa: CACSPVRGLPYEQYF; CDR3nt: TGTGCCTGCAGCCCTGTCAGGGGGCTACCCTACGAGCAGTACTTC; abundance: .; len: 15; d_gene: TRBD1; v_gene: TRBV12-3/TRBV12-4; j_gene: TRBJ2-7
CDR3aa: CASRYLAGGYSEQFF; CDR3nt: TGTGCCAGCAGGTACCTAGCGGGGGGGTACAGTGAGCAGTTCTTC; abundance: .; len: 15; d_gene: TRBD2; v_gene: TRBV6-2/TRBV6-3; j_gene: TRBJ2-1
CDR3aa: CASSRQGHNSGANVLTF; CDR3nt: TGTGCCAGCAGTCGACAGGGGCACAACTCTGGGGCCAACGTCCTGACTTTC; abundance: .; len: 17; d_gene: TRBD1; v_gene: TRBV6-1; j_gene: TRBJ2-6
CDR3aa: CASSLAGAGYTF; CDR3nt: TGTGCCAGCAGCTTAGCGGGGGCAGGCTACACCTTC; abundance: .; len: 12; d_gene: .; v_gene: TRBV7-9; j_gene: TRBJ1-2
CDR3aa: CASSLAGSGRTEAFF; CDR3nt: TGTGCCAGCAGCTTAGCCGGCAGCGGGCGCACTGAAGCTTTCTTT; abundance: .; len: 15; d_gene: .; v_gene: TRBV7-9; j_gene: TRBJ1-1
CDR3aa: CASSLLNSGEQYF; CDR3nt: TGCGCCAGCAGCTTGCTGAACAGCGGCGAGCAGTACTTC; abundance: few; len: 13; d_gene: .; v_gene: TRBV5-1; j_gene: TRBJ2-7
CDR3aa: CASTPASSGVNEQYF; CDR3nt: TGTGCCAGCACCCCGGCGTCTAGCGGGGTAAACGAGCAGTACTTC; abundance: .; len: 15; d_gene: TRBD2; v_gene: TRBV6-6; j_gene: TRBJ2-7
CDR3aa: CASSLWDLGRNEKLFF; CDR3nt: TGTGCCAGCAGTCTCTGGGACCTGGGGCGAAATGAAAAACTGTTTTTT; abundance: .; len: 16; d_gene: .; v_gene: TRBV6-1; j_gene: TRBJ1-4
CDR3aa: CASTSSSPFPYNEQFF; CDR3nt: TGTGCCAGCACCTCTTCCAGCCCGTTCCCCTACAATGAGCAGTTCTTC; abundance: .; len: 16; d_gene: .; v_gene: TRBV5-6; j_gene: TRBJ2-1
CDR3aa: CSAETWGSQETQYF; CDR3nt: TGCAGTGCTGAGACCTGGGGTAGTCAAGAGACCCAGTACTTC; abundance: .; len: 14; d_gene: .; v_gene: TRBV20-1; j_gene: TRBJ2-5
CDR3aa: CASHRGGFTDTQYF; CDR3nt: TGTGCCAGCCACAGGGGGGGATTCACAGATACGCAGTATTTT; abundance: once; len: 14; d_gene: .; v_gene: TRBV27; j_gene: TRBJ2-3
CDR3aa: CASRRTSGGGEQFF; CDR3nt: TGTGCCAGCAGGAGGACTAGCGGGGGGGGTGAGCAGTTCTTC; abundance: .; len: 14; d_gene: TRBD2; v_gene: TRBV6-6; j_gene: TRBJ2-1
CDR3aa: CASSLGDRQPQHF; CDR3nt: TGTGCCAGCAGTTTAGGGGACCGTCAGCCCCAGCATTTT; abundance: .; len: 13; d_gene: .; v_gene: TRBV12-3/TRBV12-4; j_gene: TRBJ1-5
CDR3aa: CASSYVQGRRETQYF; CDR3nt: TGTGCCAGCAGTTACGTACAGGGGCGCCGAGAGACCCAGTACTTC; abundance: few; len: 15; d_gene: TRBD1; v_gene: TRBV6-2/TRBV6-3; j_gene: TRBJ2-5
CDR3aa: CSGIGDLYGYTF; CDR3nt: TGCAGTGGAATAGGGGACCTCTATGGCTACACCTTC; abundance: few; len: 12; d_gene: .; v_gene: TRBV20-1; j_gene: TRBJ1-2
CDR3aa: CATSRGVWENTQYF; CDR3nt: TGTGCCACCTCGAGGGGGGTCTGGGAAAACACTCAGTACTTC; abundance: .; len: 14; d_gene: .; v_gene: TRBV28; j_gene: TRBJ2-7
CDR3aa: CSARRPGRPEAFF; CDR3nt: TGCAGTGCTAGACGGCCGGGGCGGCCTGAAGCTTTCTTT; abundance: .; len: 13; d_gene: .; v_gene: TRBV20-1; j_gene: TRBJ1-1
CDR3aa: CASSLIVQEAFF; CDR3nt: TGTGCCAGCAGCTTAATAGTACAGGAAGCTTTCTTT; abundance: .; len: 12; d_gene: .; v_gene: TRBV7-8; j_gene: TRBJ1-1
CDR3aa: CASSLRGGDSHGYTF; CDR3nt: TGTGCCAGCAGCTTAAGGGGGGGGGACAGTCATGGCTACACCTTC; abundance: many; len: 15; d_gene: TRBD1; v_gene: TRBV7-2; j_gene: TRBJ1-2
CDR3aa: CASSQDTRAVTEAFF; CDR3nt: TGCGCCAGCAGCCAAGATACAAGGGCGGTCACTGAAGCTTTCTTT; abundance: .; len: 15; d_gene: .; v_gene: TRBV4-3; j_gene: TRBJ1-1
CDR3aa: CSARDLAAYNEQFF; CDR3nt: TGCAGTGCTAGAGATCTAGCGGCTTACAATGAGCAGTTCTTC; abundance: once; len: 14; d_gene: TRBD2; v_gene: TRBV20-1; j_gene: TRBJ2-1
CDR3aa: CASSSGSQGDEQFF; CDR3nt: TGCGCCAGCAGCTCGGGGTCTCAAGGGGATGAGCAGTTCTTC; abundance: few; len: 14; d_gene: .; v_gene: TRBV5-1; j_gene: TRBJ2-1
CDR3aa: CASRRGSDTQYF; CDR3nt: TGTGCCAGCAGACGTGGATCAGATACGCAGTATTTT; abundance: few; len: 12; d_gene: .; v_gene: TRBV12-3/TRBV12-4; j_gene: TRBJ2-3
CDR3aa: CATSEASTGVANEKLFF; CDR3nt: TGTGCCACCAGTGAGGCCTCGACAGGGGTTGCTAATGAAAAACTGTTTTTT; abundance: .; len: 17; d_gene: TRBD1; v_gene: TRBV24-1; j_gene: TRBJ1-4